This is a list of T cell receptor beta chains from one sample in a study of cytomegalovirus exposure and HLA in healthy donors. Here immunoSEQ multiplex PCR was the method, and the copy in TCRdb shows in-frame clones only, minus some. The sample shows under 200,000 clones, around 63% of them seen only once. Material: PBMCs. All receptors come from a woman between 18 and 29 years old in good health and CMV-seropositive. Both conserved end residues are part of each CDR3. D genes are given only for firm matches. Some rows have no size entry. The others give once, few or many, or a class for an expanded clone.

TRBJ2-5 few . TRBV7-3 TGTGCCAGCAGCTTAGACGGGTACCAAGAGACCCAGTACTTC CASSLDGYQETQYF
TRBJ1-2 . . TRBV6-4 TGTGCCAGCAGCACAGGGTTTGGCTATGGCTACACCTTC CASSTGFGYGYTF
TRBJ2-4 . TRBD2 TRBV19 TGTGCCAGTAGAGTTGCCCGGGAGGGGGCCAAAAACATTCAGTACTTC CASRVAREGAKNIQYF
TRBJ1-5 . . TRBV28 TGTGCCAGCAGTTTCAGGGGCGGTTATCAGCCCCAGCATTTT CASSFRGGYQPQHF
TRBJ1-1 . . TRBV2 TGTGCCAGCAGTGCTGCCAGGGTAACTGAAGCTTTCTTT CASSAARVTEAFF
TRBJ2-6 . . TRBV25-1 TGTGCCAGCAGTGATATCCGCTCTGGGGCCAACGTCCTGACTTTC CASSDIRSGANVLTF
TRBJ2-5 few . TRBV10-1 TGCGCCAGCAGTGACAGGGGAGAGACCCAGTACTTC CASSDRGETQYF
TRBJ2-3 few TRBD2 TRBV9 TGTGCCAGCAGCGCCCTAGCGGAGATCACAGATACGCAGTATTTT CASSALAEITDTQYF
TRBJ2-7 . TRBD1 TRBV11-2 TGTGCCAGCAGCCCAACTGGACAGGGTGACTACGAGCAGTACTTC CASSPTGQGDYEQYF
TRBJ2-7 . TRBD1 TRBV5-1 TGCGCCAGCAGCTTGGCCGCAGTAACAGGGGCTAGCTCCTACGAGCAGTACTTC CASSLAAVTGASSYEQYF
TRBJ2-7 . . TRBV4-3 TGCGCCAGCAGCCCCGCCTTTGGCCTCTCCTACGAGCAGTACTTC CASSPAFGLSYEQYF
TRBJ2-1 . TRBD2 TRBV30 TGTGCCTGGAGTCCCCCAGTGTGGAAACTAGCGAAGGGGAATGAGCAGTTCTTC CAWSPPVWKLAKGNEQFF
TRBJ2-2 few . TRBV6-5 TGTGCCAGCAGTTATGGACGAGGACTTTACACCGGGGAGCTGTTTTTT CASSYGRGLYTGELFF
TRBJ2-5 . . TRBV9 TGTGCCAGCACCACAGGAGGCGGGGAATCCCAAGAGACCCAGTACTTC CASTTGGGESQETQYF
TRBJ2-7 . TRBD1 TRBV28 TGTGCCAGCGAGGGGGCTTCCTACGAGCAGTACTTC CASEGASYEQYF
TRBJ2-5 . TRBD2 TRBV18 TGTGCCAGCTCACTAGCGGGGGGCCAAGAGACCCAGTACTTC CASSLAGGQETQYF
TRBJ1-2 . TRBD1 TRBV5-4 TGTGCCAGCAGCTTGGGCCCAGGGGGGAACTATGGCTACACCTTC CASSLGPGGNYGYTF
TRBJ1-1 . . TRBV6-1 TGTGCCAGCAGTGTGGACTGGGCCAACACTGAAGCTTTCTTT CASSVDWANTEAFF
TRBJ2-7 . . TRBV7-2 TGTGCCAGCACCCTCGGAGGGCCCTACGAGCAGTACTTC CASTLGGPYEQYF
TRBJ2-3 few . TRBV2 TGTGCCAGCAGTCTACAGGGCACAGATACGCAGTATTTT CASSLQGTDTQYF
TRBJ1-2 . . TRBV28 TGTGCCAGCAGGGACATCTATGGCTACACCTTC CASRDIYGYTF
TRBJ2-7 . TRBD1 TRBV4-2 TGTGCCAGCAGCCAAGATCCATGGCAGGGGGCGGTCGAGCAGTACTTC CASSQDPWQGAVEQYF
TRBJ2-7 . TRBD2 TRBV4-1 TGCGCCAGCAGCCCGAGCAGCCTAGCGGCACCCCCCTCCTACGAGCAGTACTTC CASSPSSLAAPPSYEQYF
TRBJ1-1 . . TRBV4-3 TGCGCCAGCAGCCCCCCCGGGGGGTTGGGCACTGAAGCTTTCTTT CASSPPGGLGTEAFF
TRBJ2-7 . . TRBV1 TGCACCAGCAGCCAGGGAGTCTTGGCGGCCCTCTCCTACGAGCAGTACTTC CTSSQGVLAALSYEQYF
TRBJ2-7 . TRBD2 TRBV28 TGTGCCACAAGGGGGGTGACTAGCGGGGTCTACTTC CATRGVTSGVYF
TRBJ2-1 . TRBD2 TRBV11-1 TGTGCCAGCAGCTTAGAGGGACTAGCGGGAGGAGACAATGAGCAGTTCTTC CASSLEGLAGGDNEQFF
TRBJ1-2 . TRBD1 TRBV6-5 TGTGCCAGCAGTTACTCGAGGGCAGGGGGCTATGGCTACACCTTC CASSYSRAGGYGYTF
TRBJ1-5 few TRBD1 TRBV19 TGTGCCAGTAGTATCCCCCGACAGGGGGATCGGAGCAATCAGCCCCAGCATTTT CASSIPRQGDRSNQPQHF
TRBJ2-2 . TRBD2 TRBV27 TGTGCCAGCAGTCCAAACCCGTCGGGGGGATATTGGGTCACCGGGGAGCTGTTTTTT CASSPNPSGGYWVTGELFF
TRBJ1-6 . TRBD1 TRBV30 TGTGCCTGGAGGATCCTGGCGGGGACAGGGGATTCACCCCTCCACTTT CAWRILAGTGDSPLHF
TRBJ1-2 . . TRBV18 TGTGCCAGCTCACCAGCCCAGGAAATCTTAGGCTACACCTTC CASSPAQEILGYTF
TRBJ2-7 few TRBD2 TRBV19 TGTGCCAGTAGTGTACTAGCGGGAGGATTAAAGGACGAGCAGTACTTC CASSVLAGGLKDEQYF
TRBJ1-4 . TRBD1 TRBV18 TGTGCCAGCTCCCGGGACAGCGCGGGTGAAAAACTGTTTTTT CASSRDSAGEKLFF
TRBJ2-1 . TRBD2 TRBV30 TGTGCCTGCCAACTAGCGGGAGGTTACAATGAGCAGTTCTTC CACQLAGGYNEQFF
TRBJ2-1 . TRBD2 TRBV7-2 TGTGCCAGCAGCTTTGCCGGGACTAGCCCCGAGCAGTTCTTC CASSFAGTSPEQFF
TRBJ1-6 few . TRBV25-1 TGTGCCAGCAGTGAATTGTGGCAGGGAAATTCACCCCTCCACTTT CASSELWQGNSPLHF
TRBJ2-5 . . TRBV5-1 TGCGCCAGCAGCTCTGGCACAGGGACCCAGTACTTC CASSSGTGTQYF